Sequencing of this T cell receptor beta chain was carried out in a study of cytomegalovirus exposure and HLA in healthy donors. Study information: Assignment to the Caucasian-associated ancestry cluster applied to more than 75% of the approximately 360 genotyped donors.

The germline CDR1 and CDR2 sequences are SGHDN and FVKESK. V dropped 4 bases and J dropped 5; count of bases not matched to a gene: 7. The CDR3 is 15 amino acids. Comments on this clone: The antigen is not known.

Primers: 60 Vbeta forward and 13 Jbeta reverse. Method: immunoSEQ multiplex PCR; TCRdb's copy keeps in-frame clones and lacks some. The table has 100,000 to 150,000 clones, 76% seen once. Study conclusions and caveats: TCR beta V- and J-gene trimming was later associated with a missense DCLRE1C variant. Reported findings show TCR beta sequences accurately forecast HLA-A and HLA-B alleles in most subjects. Among the CMV-associated chains, three were confirmed in vitro as specific for CMV antigens.

J is TRBJ2-5 and V is TRBV14, with TRBD1 identical over 10 bases. This sequence originates from a man aged 45-60 years in good health and CMV-seronegative. Sequences were obtained from PBMCs. CDR3 in DNA: TGTGCCAGCAGCCTGACAGGGGGCGTTTGGGAGACCCAGTACTTC. This encodes CASSLTGGVWETQYF.